The entry below gives a single TCR beta chain sequence along with its context. The antigen remains undetermined. The sample is drawn from a study of T cells in Graves' hyperthyroidism and ophthalmopathy. Overall study results and limits: Model output signaled ophthalmopathy a median around 6.9 months ahead of onset. In blood, most of the thyroid clonotypes expanded above 0.001 were also present.

Germline values: CDR1 SGHKS, CDR2 YYEKEE (reference sequence). The CDR3 is made up of 11 amino acids. Trimming stripped 7 bases from V and 3 bases from J, with 8 bases between. The CDR3 regions of TCR beta were amplified from RNA transcripts. HTBI primers were employed in a first-round RT-PCR of the TCR CDR3. TCRdb processed the multiplex PCR reads anew with MiXCR; each CDR3 protein has one entry. The sample carries hundreds of thousands of distinct CDR3 sequences, 14% to 15% recorded once. The sample consisted of blood. The sequence came from a woman aged 40-49 years with Graves' ophthalmopathy. The rearrangement links TRBV5-5 to TRBJ2-7; no firm D call. This chain's CDR3 is CASVIGYEQYF. The CDR3 bases are TGTGCCAGCGTCATTGGCTACGAGCAGTACTTC. Filled out from reference TRBV5-5 and TRBJ2-7, the complete variable domain reads DAGVTQSPTHLIKTRGQQVTLRCSPISGHKSVSWYQQVLGQGPQFIFQYYEKEERGRGNFPDRFSARQFPNYSSELNVNALLLGDSALYLCASVIGYEQYFGPGTRLTVT.